These T cell receptor beta chains were read from a single sample in a study of T cells in Graves' hyperthyroidism and ophthalmopathy. TCRdb re-called the multiplex PCR reads through MiXCR, storing one row per CDR3 protein. The sample consists of about 420,000 distinct CDR3 sequences, 15% to 19% of them appearing once. Source material: blood. The origin of the receptors is a woman under 30 with Graves' hyperthyroidism. Each CDR3 is given with its conserved first and last residue. Where a row states a size, it is once, few, many or the class of an expanded clone; other rows omit it.

CDR3 protein	clone size	J gene	V gene
CASSMGGSITLNPEAFF	many	TRBJ1-1	TRBV7-2
CASSSAGFRGDGYTF	few	TRBJ1-2	TRBV6-1
CASTAAGPNEKLFF	many	TRBJ1-4	TRBV2
CASMYSGSANTGELFF	.	TRBJ2-2	TRBV6-2/TRBV6-3
CASRDTSNYGYTF	many	TRBJ1-2	TRBV5-1
CASSAHTGLAGKGYEQYF	many	TRBJ2-7	TRBV28
CASSETLNTEAFF	many	TRBJ1-1	TRBV9
CASSFDRGRRETQYF	many	TRBJ2-5	TRBV2
CSVEGAGNYGYTF	many	TRBJ1-2	TRBV29-1
CASSLYDRSNYGYTF	.	TRBJ1-2	TRBV4-3
CASRGTRGHTEAFF	many	TRBJ1-1	TRBV2
CSAGITSGGAQETQYF	many	TRBJ2-5	TRBV20-1
CASSLAGKIQETQYF	many	TRBJ2-5	TRBV28
CASSPVREPYEQYF	many	TRBJ2-7	TRBV5-1
CRGDGGLNTEAFF	many	TRBJ1-1	TRBV20-1
CASSLNLLGGPYNEQFF	many	TRBJ2-1	TRBV12-3/TRBV12-4
CASRQVPYGGYTF	many	TRBJ1-2	TRBV27
CASSGQGQLAKNIQYF	many	TRBJ2-4	TRBV6-1
CASSDSGPQETQYF	many	TRBJ2-5	TRBV6-1
CASSLLDGRSYEQYF	few	TRBJ2-7	TRBV7-2
CSASRQGFQETQYF	.	TRBJ2-5	TRBV29-1
CASGLGGAGYNEQFF	.	TRBJ2-1	TRBV7-6